Sequencing of this T cell receptor beta chain was carried out in a study of control samples from healthy donors and cancer patients. The CDR3 spans 15 residues. CDR1 is LNHDA and CDR2 is SQIVND in the germline V gene (reference sequence). V shed 3 bases and J shed 5 bases, with 14 bases lying between them. Measured with immunoSEQ multiplex PCR; TCRdb has only the in-frame clones, and not every one. The sample includes under 200,000 clones, 90% to 95% seen only once; the top ten take roughly 1.6%. The clonotype was recovered from a woman aged 25 to 45 in good health. Sequences were obtained from blood. The genes are TRBV19 and TRBJ1-5; maybe TRBD1 (6 bases). The CDR3 sequence: CASSIGRGPHQPQHF. DNA for the CDR3: TGTGCCAGTAGTATCGGGCGGGGGCCCCATCAGCCCCAGCATTTT.